These T cell receptor beta chains were read from a single sample in a study of blood T cell repertoires in COVID-19. Using immunoSEQ multiplex PCR, the repertoire was profiled, and TCRdb retains in-frame clones only, with some absent. The sample comprises hundreds of thousands of clones, 83% of which are singletons, and around 3.5% rests with the top ten. Sequences were obtained from PBMCs or T cells enriched from blood (not recorded which). Receptors originate from a woman aged 40 to 50 who had been exposed to COVID-19. The CDR3 runs from the conserved cysteine through the conserved F or W.

V: TRBV28
CDR3: CASSFETGGITDTQYF

V: TRBV2
CDR3: CASREQGPLGYTF

V: TRBV9
CDR3: CASSVDPGQTLGSYGYTF

V: TRBV29-1
CDR3: CSVGGVLSYEQYF

V: TRBV6-5
CDR3: CASRIGTGGNYGYTF

V: TRBV18
CDR3: CASSPVGPQGPVNYGYTF

V: TRBV4-2
CDR3: CASSPTGTANTGELFF

V: TRBV18
CDR3: CASSPSERSETQYF

V: TRBV4-3
CDR3: CASSHLVPTGRTGELFF

V: TRBV10-3
CDR3: CAVEPGQGNTEAFF

V: TRBV5-5
CDR3: CASSLGPTTNTGELFF

V: TRBV28
CDR3: CASKQGVLETQYF

V: TRBV7-3
CDR3: CASSLMTGPYEQYF

V: TRBV3-1/TRBV3-2
CDR3: CASSPDSYEQYF

V: TRBV24-1
CDR3: CATSDSTRPGQPQHF

V: TRBV3-1/TRBV3-2
CDR3: CASSQASGYGYTF

V: TRBV27
CDR3: CASSWGTSVYNEQFF

V: TRBV28
CDR3: CATRGETSPLHF

V: TRBV27
CDR3: CASSLGGENTEAFF

V: TRBV12-3/TRBV12-4
CDR3: CASRDTANSPLHF